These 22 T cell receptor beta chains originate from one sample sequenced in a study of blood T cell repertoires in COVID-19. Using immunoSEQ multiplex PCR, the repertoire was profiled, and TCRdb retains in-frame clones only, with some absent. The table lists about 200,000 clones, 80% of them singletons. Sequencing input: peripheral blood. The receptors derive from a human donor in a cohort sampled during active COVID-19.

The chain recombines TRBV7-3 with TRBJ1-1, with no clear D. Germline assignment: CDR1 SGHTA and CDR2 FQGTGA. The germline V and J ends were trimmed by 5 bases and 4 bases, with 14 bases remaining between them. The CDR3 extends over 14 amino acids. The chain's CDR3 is CASSLFSDGTEAFF. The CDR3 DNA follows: TGTGCCAGCAGCCTTTTCTCAGATGGCACTGAAGCTTTCTTT.

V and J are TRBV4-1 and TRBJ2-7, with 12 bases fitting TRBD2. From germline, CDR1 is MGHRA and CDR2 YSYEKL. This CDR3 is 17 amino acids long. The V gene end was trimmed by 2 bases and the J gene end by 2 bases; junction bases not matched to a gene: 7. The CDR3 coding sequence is TGCGCCAGCAGCCAAAGACTAGCGGGAGCCTTCCCCTACGAGCAGTACTTC. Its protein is CASSQRLAGAFPYEQYF.

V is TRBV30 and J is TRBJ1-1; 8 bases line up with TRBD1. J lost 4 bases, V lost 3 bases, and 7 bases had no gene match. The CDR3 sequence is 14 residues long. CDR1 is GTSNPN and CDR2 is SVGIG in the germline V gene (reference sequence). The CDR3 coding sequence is TGTGCCTGGAGGATGAGAACAGGGGGCACTGAAGCTTTCTTT. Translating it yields CAWRMRTGGTEAFF.

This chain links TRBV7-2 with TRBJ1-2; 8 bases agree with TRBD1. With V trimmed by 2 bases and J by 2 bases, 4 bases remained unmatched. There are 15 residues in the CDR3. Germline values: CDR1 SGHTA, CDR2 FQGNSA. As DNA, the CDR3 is TGTGCCAGCAGCTTACGTTACAGGGGGAACTATGGCTACACCTTC. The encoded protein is CASSLRYRGNYGYTF.

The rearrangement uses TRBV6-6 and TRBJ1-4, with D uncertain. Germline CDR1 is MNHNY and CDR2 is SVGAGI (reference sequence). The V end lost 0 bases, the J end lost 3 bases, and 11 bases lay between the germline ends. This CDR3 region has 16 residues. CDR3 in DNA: TGTGCCAGCAGTTACTCTGGGAACGGGGCTAATGAAAAACTGTTTTTT. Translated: CASSYSGNGANEKLFF.

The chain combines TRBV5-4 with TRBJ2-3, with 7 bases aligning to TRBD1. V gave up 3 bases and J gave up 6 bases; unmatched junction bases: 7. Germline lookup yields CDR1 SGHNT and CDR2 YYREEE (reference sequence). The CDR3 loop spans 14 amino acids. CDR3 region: CASSSRLQGDTQYF. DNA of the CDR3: TGTGCCAGCAGCTCTAGACTACAGGGGGATACGCAGTATTTT.

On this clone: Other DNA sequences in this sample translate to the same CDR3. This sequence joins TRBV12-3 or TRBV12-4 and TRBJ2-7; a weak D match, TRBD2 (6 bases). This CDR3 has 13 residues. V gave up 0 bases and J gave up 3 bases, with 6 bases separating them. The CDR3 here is CASSLAGGYEQYF. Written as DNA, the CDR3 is TGTGCCAGCAGTTTAGCGGGGGGCTACGAGCAGTACTTC.

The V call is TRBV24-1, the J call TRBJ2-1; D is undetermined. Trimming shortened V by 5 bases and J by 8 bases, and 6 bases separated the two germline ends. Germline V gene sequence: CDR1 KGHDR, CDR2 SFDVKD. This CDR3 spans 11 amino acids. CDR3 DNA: TGTGCCACCAGTGCCCGGGATGAGCAGTTCTTC. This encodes CATSARDEQFF.

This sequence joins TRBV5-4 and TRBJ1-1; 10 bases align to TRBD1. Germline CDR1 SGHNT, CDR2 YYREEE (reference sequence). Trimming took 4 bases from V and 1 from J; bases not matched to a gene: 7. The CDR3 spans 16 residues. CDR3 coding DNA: TGTGCCAGCAGCGCAAGGGACAGGGGAGCGAACACTGAAGCTTTCTTT. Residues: CASSARDRGANTEAFF.

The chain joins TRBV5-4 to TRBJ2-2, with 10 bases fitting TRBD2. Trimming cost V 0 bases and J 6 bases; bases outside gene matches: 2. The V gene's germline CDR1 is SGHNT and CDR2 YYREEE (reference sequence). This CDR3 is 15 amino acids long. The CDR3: CASSLGSGRAGELFF. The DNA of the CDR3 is TGTGCCAGCAGCTTGGGAAGCGGGAGGGCCGGGGAGCTGTTTTTT.

CDR3 amino acids: CASSQAGTGGNEQFF. In DNA form, the CDR3 reads TGTGCCAGCAGCCAAGCCGGGACAGGGGGCAATGAGCAGTTCTTC. This rearrangement joins TRBV4-2 to TRBJ2-1, with TRBD1 matching over 11 bases. Per the germline V gene, CDR1 is LGHNA and CDR2 is YNFKEQ. V gave up 1 base and J gave up 6 bases; unmatched junction bases: 2. The length of the CDR3 is 15 residues.

The CDR3, as DNA: TGCGCCAGCAGCTTATGGACAGGGGGTGAAAAACTGTTTTTT. Translated: CASSLWTGGEKLFF. The rearrangement uses TRBV5-1 and TRBJ1-4; 10 positions match TRBD1. Germline V gene data show CDR1 as SGHRS and CDR2 as YFSETQ. The CDR3 totals 14 residues. J was trimmed by 7 bases and V by 2 bases; bases with no gene match: 2.

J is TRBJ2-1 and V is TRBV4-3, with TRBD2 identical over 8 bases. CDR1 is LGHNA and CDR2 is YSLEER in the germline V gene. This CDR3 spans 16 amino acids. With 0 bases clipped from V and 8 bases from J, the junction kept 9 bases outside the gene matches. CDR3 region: CASSQDRAGRGYEQFF. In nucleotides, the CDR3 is TGCGCCAGCAGCCAAGATCGGGCCGGGAGGGGCTATGAGCAGTTCTTC.

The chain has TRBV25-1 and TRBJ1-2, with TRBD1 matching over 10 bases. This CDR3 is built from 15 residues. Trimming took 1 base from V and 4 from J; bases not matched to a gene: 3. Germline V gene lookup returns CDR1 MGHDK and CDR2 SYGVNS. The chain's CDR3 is CASSEWGTGVYGYTF. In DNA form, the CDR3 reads TGTGCCAGCAGTGAATGGGGGACAGGGGTCTATGGCTACACCTTC.

The CDR3 here is CASSKPGQGTEKLFF. The DNA for the CDR3 is TGCGCCAGCAGCAAACCGGGACAGGGAACCGAAAAACTGTTTTTT. This chain connects TRBV5-1 to TRBJ1-4; 9 bases are shared with TRBD1. The germline gives CDR1 SGHRS, CDR2 YFSETQ. Trimming at V came to 4 bases and at J to 8 bases, leaving 9 bases not matched to a gene. The CDR3 length is 15 residues.

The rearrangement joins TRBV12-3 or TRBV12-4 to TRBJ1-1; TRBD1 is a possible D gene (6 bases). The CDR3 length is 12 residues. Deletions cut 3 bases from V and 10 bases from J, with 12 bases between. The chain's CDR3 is CASSLRGAGAFF. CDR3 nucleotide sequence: TGTGCCAGCAGTTTGCGGGGGGCAGGAGCTTTCTTT.

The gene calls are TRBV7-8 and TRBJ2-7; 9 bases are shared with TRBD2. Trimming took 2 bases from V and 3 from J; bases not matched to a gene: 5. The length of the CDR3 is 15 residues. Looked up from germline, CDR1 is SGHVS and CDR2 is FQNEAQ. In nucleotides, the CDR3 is TGTGCCAGCAGCTTATTGGGGACTAGCAGCTACGAGCAGTACTTC. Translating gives CASSLLGTSSYEQYF.

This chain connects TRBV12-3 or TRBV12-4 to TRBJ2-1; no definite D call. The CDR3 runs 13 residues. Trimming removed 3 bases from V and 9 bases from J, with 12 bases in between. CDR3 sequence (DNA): TGTGCCAGCAGTTTCTTTAAAGCCGGTGAGCAGTTCTTC. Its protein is CASSFFKAGEQFF.

Here the CDR3 reads CASSKGDRPNMNTEAFF. CDR3 sequence (DNA): TGTGCCAGCAGCAAAGGGGACAGGCCCAACATGAACACTGAAGCTTTCTTT. V gene TRBV21-1 combines with J gene TRBJ1-1; the table names TRBD1, a call not compared with the DNA. TRBV21-1 is a recognized pseudogene. The CDR3 contains 17 residues.

The CDR3 sequence: CASSQGIGEQQQYF. As DNA, the CDR3 is TGTGCCAGCAGCCAAGGTATCGGGGAGCAGCAGCAGTACTTC. The chain has TRBV4-2 and TRBJ2-7, with D maybe TRBD2 (5 bases). Germline V gene lookup returns CDR1 LGHNA and CDR2 YNFKEQ. The CDR3 consists of 14 residues. Between the trimmed V and J ends, which lost 1 base and 8 bases, there was a span of 15 bases.

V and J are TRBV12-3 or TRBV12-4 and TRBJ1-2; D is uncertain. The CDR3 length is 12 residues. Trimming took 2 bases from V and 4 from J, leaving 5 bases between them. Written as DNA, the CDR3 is TGTGCCAGCAGTTTATCGAGCTATGGCTACACCTTC. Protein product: CASSLSSYGYTF.

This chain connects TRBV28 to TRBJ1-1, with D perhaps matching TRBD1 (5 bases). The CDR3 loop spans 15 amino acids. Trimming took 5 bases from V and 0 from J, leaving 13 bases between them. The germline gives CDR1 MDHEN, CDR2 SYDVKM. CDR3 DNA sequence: TGTGCCAGCAGTATACTGGGCAGGGTGAACACTGAAGCTTTCTTT. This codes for CASSILGRVNTEAFF.